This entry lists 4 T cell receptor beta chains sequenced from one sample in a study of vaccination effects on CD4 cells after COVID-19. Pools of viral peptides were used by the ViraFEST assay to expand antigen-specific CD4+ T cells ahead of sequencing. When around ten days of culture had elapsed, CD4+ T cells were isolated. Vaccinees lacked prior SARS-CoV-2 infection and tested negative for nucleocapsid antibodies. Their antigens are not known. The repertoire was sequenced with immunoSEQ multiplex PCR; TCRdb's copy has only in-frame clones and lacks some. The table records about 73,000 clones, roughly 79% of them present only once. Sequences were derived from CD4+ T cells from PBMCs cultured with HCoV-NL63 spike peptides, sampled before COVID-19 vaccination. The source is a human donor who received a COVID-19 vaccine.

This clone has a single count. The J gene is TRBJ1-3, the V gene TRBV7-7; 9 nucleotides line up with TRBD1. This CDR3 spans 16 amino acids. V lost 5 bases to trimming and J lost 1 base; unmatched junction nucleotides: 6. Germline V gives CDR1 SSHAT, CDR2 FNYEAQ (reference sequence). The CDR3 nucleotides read TGTGCCAGCAGCCCGGGACAGGGTGTTTCTGGAAACACCATATATTTT. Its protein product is CASSPGQGVSGNTIYF.

This chain's CDR3 is CASSQAEVSSGNTIYF. In nucleotides, the CDR3 is TGTGCCAGCAGCCAAGCGGAGGTAAGCTCTGGAAACACCATATATTTT. The V gene is TRBV14, the J gene TRBJ1-3; D not certain. The CDR3 extends over 16 amino acids. Germline assignment: CDR1 SGHDN and CDR2 FVKESK. V was pared by 1 base and J by 0 bases, with 10 bases between.

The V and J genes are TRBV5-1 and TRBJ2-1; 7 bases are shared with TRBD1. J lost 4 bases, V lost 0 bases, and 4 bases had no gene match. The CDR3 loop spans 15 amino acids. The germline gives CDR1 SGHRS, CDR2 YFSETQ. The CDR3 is CASSLAGTEYNEQFF. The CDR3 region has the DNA TGCGCCAGCAGCTTGGCTGGGACAGAGTACAATGAGCAGTTCTTC.

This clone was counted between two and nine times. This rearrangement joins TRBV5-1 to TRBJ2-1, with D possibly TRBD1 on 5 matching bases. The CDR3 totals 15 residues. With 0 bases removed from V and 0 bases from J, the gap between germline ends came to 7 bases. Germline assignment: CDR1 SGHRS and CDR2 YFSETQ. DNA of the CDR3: TGCGCCAGCAGCTTGGGTGGGGCCTCCTACAATGAGCAGTTCTTC. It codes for CASSLGGASYNEQFF. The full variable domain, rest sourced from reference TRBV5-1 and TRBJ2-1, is KAGVTQTPRYLIKTRGQQVTLSCSPISGHRSVSWYQQTPGQGLQFLFEYFSETQRNKGNFPGRFSGRQFSNSRSEMNVSTLELGDSALYLCASSLGGASYNEQFFGPGTRLTVL.